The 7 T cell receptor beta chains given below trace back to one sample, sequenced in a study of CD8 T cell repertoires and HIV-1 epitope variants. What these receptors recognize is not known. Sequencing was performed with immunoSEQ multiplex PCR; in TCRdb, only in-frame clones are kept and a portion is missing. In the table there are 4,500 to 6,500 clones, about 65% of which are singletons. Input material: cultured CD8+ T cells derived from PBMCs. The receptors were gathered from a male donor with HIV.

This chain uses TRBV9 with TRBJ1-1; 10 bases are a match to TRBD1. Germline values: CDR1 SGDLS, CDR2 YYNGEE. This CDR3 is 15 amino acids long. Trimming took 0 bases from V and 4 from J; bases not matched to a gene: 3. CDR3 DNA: TGTGCCAGCAGCGTAGTTGGGACAGGGGCCACTGAAGCTTTCTTT. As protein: CASSVVGTGATEAFF.

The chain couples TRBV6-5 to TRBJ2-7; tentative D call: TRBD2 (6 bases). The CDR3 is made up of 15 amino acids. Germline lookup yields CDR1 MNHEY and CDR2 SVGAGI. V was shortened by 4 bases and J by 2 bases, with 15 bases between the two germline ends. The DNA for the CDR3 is TGTGCCAGCAGTTCACTCGGGGTAGCGGCCTACGAGCAGTACTTC. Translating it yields CASSSLGVAAYEQYF.

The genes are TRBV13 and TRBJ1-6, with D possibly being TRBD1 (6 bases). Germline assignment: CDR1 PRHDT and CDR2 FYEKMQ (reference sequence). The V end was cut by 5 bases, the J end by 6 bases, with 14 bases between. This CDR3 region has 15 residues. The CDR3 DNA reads TGTGCCAGCAGCAACTATAGGGGGGGTAATTCACCCCTCCACTTT. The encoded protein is CASSNYRGGNSPLHF.

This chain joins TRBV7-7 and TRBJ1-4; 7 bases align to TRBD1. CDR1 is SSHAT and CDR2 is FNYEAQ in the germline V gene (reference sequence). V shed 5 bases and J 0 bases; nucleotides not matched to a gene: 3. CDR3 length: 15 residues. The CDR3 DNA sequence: TGTGCCAGCAGCCCAGGGACAGCAACTAATGAAAAACTGTTTTTT. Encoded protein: CASSPGTATNEKLFF.

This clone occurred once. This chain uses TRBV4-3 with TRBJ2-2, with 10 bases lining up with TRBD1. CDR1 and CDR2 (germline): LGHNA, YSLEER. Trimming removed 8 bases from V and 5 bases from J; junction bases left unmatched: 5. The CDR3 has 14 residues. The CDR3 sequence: CASSGTGVTGELFF. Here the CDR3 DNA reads TGCGCCAGCTCCGGGACAGGGGTTACCGGGGAGCTGTTTTTT.

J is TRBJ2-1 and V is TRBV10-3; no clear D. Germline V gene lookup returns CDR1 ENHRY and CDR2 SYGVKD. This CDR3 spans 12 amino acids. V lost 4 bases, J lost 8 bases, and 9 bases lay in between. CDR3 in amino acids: CAISGTADEQFF. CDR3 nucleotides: TGTGCCATCAGTGGAACAGCCGATGAGCAGTTCTTC.

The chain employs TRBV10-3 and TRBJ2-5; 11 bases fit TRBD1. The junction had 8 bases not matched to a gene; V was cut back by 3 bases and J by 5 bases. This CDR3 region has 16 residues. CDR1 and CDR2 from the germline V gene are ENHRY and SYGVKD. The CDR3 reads CAISDPGQGAGETQYF. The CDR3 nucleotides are TGTGCCATCAGTGACCCCGGACAGGGGGCCGGGGAGACCCAGTACTTC.